The entry that follows covers one T cell receptor (beta chain) sequence. Its specificity is not known. Germline CDR1 and CDR2: SGHTA and FQGNSA. CDR3 size: 16 residues. The V and J ends lost 5 bases and 1 base respectively, with 17 bases between them. This entry belongs to a study of CD4 T cells in relation to SARS-CoV-2 and coronaviruses. Findings and limits, study-wide: Compared with monoreactive clones, crossreactive clones showed significantly weaker SARS-CoV-2 expansion.

Unexposed donor CD4+ T cells date from 2011-2018, before the COVID-19 pandemic. After roughly ten days of culture, CD4+ T cells were isolated. Repertoires were generated with immunoSEQ multiplex PCR, while TCRdb's copy carries only in-frame clones and drops some. The table shows about 23,000 clones, with around 68% occurring only once. Sequencing was carried out using CD4+ T cells from PBMCs, cultured in vitro. The chain recombines TRBV7-2 with TRBJ2-5; perhaps TRBD2 as D (5 bases). This clonotype originated in a human donor in good health. CDR3 coding DNA: TGTGCCAGCAGCACCCAACTAGGCCCACCCCAAGAGACCCAGTACTTC. It encodes CASSTQLGPPQETQYF. Variable domain in full (rest from reference TRBV7-2 and TRBJ2-5): GAGVSQSPSNKVTEKGKDVELRCDPISGHTALYWYRQSLGQGLEFLIYFQGNSAPDKSGLPSDRFSAERTGGSVSTLTIQRTQQEDSAVYLCASSTQLGPPQETQYFGPGTRLLVL.